This is a list of T cell receptor beta chains from one sample in a study of vaccination and CD4 T cells after COVID-19. Via MiXCR, TCRdb re-called the PCR reads, giving one row per CDR3 protein. The sample has 10,000 or so distinct CDR3 sequences, 45% to 65% seen once. No antigen is known for these receptors. Sequences were obtained from CD4+ T cells from blood, cultured in vitro. These receptors were taken from a human donor who had recovered from COVID-19. Each CDR3 is given with its conserved first and last residue. A D gene is named only where the DNA matches it firmly. Clone size is shown for a subset of rows, as once, few, many or a class of expanded clone.

v_gene,j_gene,abundance,d_gene,CDR3nt,CDR3aa
TRBV15,TRBJ1-3,.,.,TGTGCCACCAGCCGACACCGGGGCCAGACTCTCTCTGGAAACACCATATATTTT,CATSRHRGQTLSGNTIYF
TRBV18,TRBJ1-5,.,TRBD1,TGTGCCAGCTCACGGACAGGGTCAGATCAGCCCCAGCATTTT,CASSRTGSDQPQHF
TRBV7-2,TRBJ1-2,.,.,TGTGCCAGCAGTGCGGCTGGGAGAGCTAACTATGGCTACACCTTC,CASSAAGRANYGYTF
TRBV18,TRBJ1-2,.,.,TGTGCCAGCTCACCGAGTATTGGGGGGTTATATGGCTACACCTTC,CASSPSIGGLYGYTF
TRBV18,TRBJ2-5,.,TRBD2,TGTGCCAGCTACTGGACTAGCGGGGGCCAAGAGACCCAGTACTTC,CASYWTSGGQETQYF
TRBV7-2,TRBJ2-7,.,.,TGTGCCAGCAGCTTCTTACTGACAAGCTACGAGCAGTACTTC,CASSFLLTSYEQYF
TRBV6-1,TRBJ2-7,once,.,TGTGCCAGCAGTATCAGGGGCTCCTACGAGCAGTACTTC,CASSIRGSYEQYF
TRBV5-1,TRBJ2-7,.,.,TGCGCCAGTCGGACAGATGTTTCCTACGAGCAGTACTTC,CASRTDVSYEQYF
TRBV6-1,TRBJ1-5,.,.,TGTGCCAGCAGCCCAACCCCCCATCAGCCCCAGCATTTT,CASSPTPHQPQHF
TRBV30,TRBJ2-3,once,.,TGTGCCTGGAGTTCGGGAAATACGCAGTATTTT,CAWSSGNTQYF
TRBV12-3/TRBV12-4,TRBJ2-5,.,.,TGTGCCAGCAGTCCTCGGGGGGCCGGGCAAGAGACCCAGTACTTC,CASSPRGAGQETQYF
TRBV6-5,TRBJ1-5,.,.,TGTGCCAGCAGTTACTCGCCCATAGGGGGGGCCCAGCCCCAGCATTTT,CASSYSPIGGAQPQHF
TRBV4-3,TRBJ2-5,.,TRBD2,TGCGCCAGCAGCCATCTTCTCCCGGGACTAGCGGGGCAAGAGACCCAGTACTTC,CASSHLLPGLAGQETQYF
TRBV2,TRBJ1-6,.,.,TGTGCCAGCAGTGGATGGCGGTCACCCCTCCACTTT,CASSGWRSPLHF
TRBV28,TRBJ1-2,few,.,TGTGCCAGCACCCCTCCCGAGCCCGCGTTCGGCTACACCTTC,CASTPPEPAFGYTF
TRBV12-3/TRBV12-4,TRBJ2-1,.,TRBD1,TGTGCCAGCAGTTTAGACAGGGGGCAGTTCTTC,CASSLDRGQFF
TRBV6-2/TRBV6-3,TRBJ1-2,.,.,TGTGCCAGCAGCACCGGGACGTTCTTCTATGGCTACACCTTC,CASSTGTFFYGYTF
TRBV11-3,TRBJ2-7,.,.,TGTGCCAGCAGCTTAGAGGGCGGCTCCACCCGGACCTACGAGCAGTACTTC,CASSLEGGSTRTYEQYF
TRBV27,TRBJ1-1,few,.,TGTGCCAGCATTCAACCGGTCTCGAACACTGAAGCTTTCTTT,CASIQPVSNTEAFF
TRBV6-5,TRBJ1-2,few,.,TGTGCCAGCAGTTACCGGACCCAGAGGGGCGGCTACACCTTC,CASSYRTQRGGYTF
TRBV27,TRBJ2-7,.,.,TGTGCCAGCAGTTTGGGCGCCGCGGGGCTCATAGCCTACGAGCAGTACTTC,CASSLGAAGLIAYEQYF
TRBV7-2,TRBJ2-1,.,.,TGTGCCAGCAGCTTTATCGTCGGGGGGCGTCATGAGCAGTTCTTC,CASSFIVGGRHEQFF
TRBV7-3,TRBJ1-1,.,TRBD1,TGTGCCAGCAGCTTAGAGGGGGCGAACACTGAAGCTTTCTTT,CASSLEGANTEAFF
TRBV19,TRBJ2-3,.,.,TGTGCCAGTAGTATAGGGGGCGGGACAGATACGCAGTATTTT,CASSIGGGTDTQYF
TRBV6-2/TRBV6-3,TRBJ2-7,few,.,TGTGCCAGCAGTGCGGGACAGTTTGAAGAAACCGGCTCACTCTACGAGCAGTACTTC,CASSAGQFEETGSLYEQYF
TRBV7-8,TRBJ2-1,few,TRBD2,TGTGCCAGCAGCCCCACCGGGGGTGGTAGCGGGGTTGTGCTGTTCTTC,CASSPTGGGSGVVLFF
TRBV6-1,TRBJ1-1,.,.,TGTGCCAGCAGTGAGGGCAACACTGAAGCTTTCTTT,CASSEGNTEAFF
TRBV15,TRBJ1-2,few,.,TGTGCCACCAGCAGAGATCTCCCCCCAAACCCCGGGGATGGCTACACCTTC,CATSRDLPPNPGDGYTF
TRBV5-1,TRBJ2-3,.,TRBD1,TGCGCCAGCAGCTTCTCCGGGACAGACACAGATACGCAGTATTTT,CASSFSGTDTDTQYF
TRBV19,TRBJ2-3,.,TRBD1,TGTGCCAGTAGTACAGACAGGGTTTCGGCAGATACGCAGTATTTT,CASSTDRVSADTQYF
TRBV20-1,TRBJ1-2,few,.,TGCAGTGCTAGAGAGGGGTCCCGGGACATTTATGGCTACACCTTC,CSAREGSRDIYGYTF
TRBV7-3,TRBJ2-3,.,TRBD2,TGTGCCAGCAGCTTAGGACTAGCGGGAGGCACAGATACGCAGTATTTT,CASSLGLAGGTDTQYF
TRBV20-1,TRBJ2-1,.,TRBD2,TGCAGTGCTAGAGTCCGGACTAGCGGGAGGTACAATGAGCAGTTCTTC,CSARVRTSGRYNEQFF
TRBV6-2/TRBV6-3,TRBJ1-5,.,.,TGTGCCAGCAGCCTTGACGGTAATCAGCCCCAGCATTTT,CASSLDGNQPQHF
TRBV19,TRBJ2-7,.,.,TGTGCCAGTAGTCTCGGTCCCGGGACACGGATCTACGAGCAGTACTTC,CASSLGPGTRIYEQYF
TRBV7-9,TRBJ2-3,.,.,TGTGCCAGCAGCTTAGCGGGCCCAGATACGCAGTATTTT,CASSLAGPDTQYF
TRBV30,TRBJ1-6,.,TRBD1,TGTGCCTGGAGCATCGGACAGGGCCGGTCACCCCTCCACTTT,CAWSIGQGRSPLHF
TRBV2,TRBJ1-1,.,.,TGTGCCAGCAGTGAGGTTAGGGGAACGAACACTGAAGCTTTCTTT,CASSEVRGTNTEAFF
TRBV7-2,TRBJ1-1,large,.,TGTGCCAGCAGCCAGGGAAGGAGAAACACTGAAGCTTTCTTT,CASSQGRRNTEAFF
TRBV28,TRBJ1-5,.,.,TGTGCCAGCACCATGGGGGTTCAGCCCCAGCATTTT,CASTMGVQPQHF
TRBV20-1,TRBJ2-7,few,TRBD2,TGCAGTGCAAGTCGGACTAGCGGTCTCTACGAGCAGTACTTC,CSASRTSGLYEQYF
TRBV25-1,TRBJ2-5,.,TRBD1,TGTGCCAGCAGTGAGACAGGGGGTAAGGAGGCCCAGTACTTC,CASSETGGKEAQYF
TRBV4-3,TRBJ1-5,.,.,TGCGCCAGCAGCCGGGGGCTGGGAAGCAATCAGCCCCAGCATTTT,CASSRGLGSNQPQHF
TRBV20-1,TRBJ2-1,.,TRBD2,TGCAGTGCTAGGGAGCCGGGACTAGCGGAGTTCTATGAGCAGTTCTTC,CSAREPGLAEFYEQFF
TRBV5-1,TRBJ2-7,.,TRBD2,TGCGCCAGCAGCCCGGGACTAGCGGACACCGAGCAGTACTTC,CASSPGLADTEQYF
TRBV28,TRBJ1-2,.,.,TGTGCCAGCACCCAGCCAGGGACGGCGATCTATGGCTACACCTTC,CASTQPGTAIYGYTF
TRBV6-1,TRBJ2-3,.,TRBD2,TGTGCCAGCAGTCGGCTAGCGGGGACCACAGATACGCAGTATTTT,CASSRLAGTTDTQYF
TRBV20-1,TRBJ1-5,few,.,TGCAGTGCTAGAGACAGGGTGGGCAATCAGCCCCAGCATTTT,CSARDRVGNQPQHF
TRBV30,TRBJ1-2,.,.,TGTGCCTGGAGTGAGGGGGGACGGTATGGCTACACCTTC,CAWSEGGRYGYTF
TRBV6-1,TRBJ2-3,.,TRBD2,TGTGCCAGCAGTCCAAATGGACTAGCGGGAGGGCCAGATACGCAGTATTTT,CASSPNGLAGGPDTQYF
TRBV7-8,TRBJ1-2,few,.,TGTGCCAGCAGCCTCCTAAGGGGGGGCTACACCTTC,CASSLLRGGYTF
TRBV19,TRBJ2-7,.,.,TGTGCCAGTAGTGTCGGAGAATACGAGCAGTACTTC,CASSVGEYEQYF